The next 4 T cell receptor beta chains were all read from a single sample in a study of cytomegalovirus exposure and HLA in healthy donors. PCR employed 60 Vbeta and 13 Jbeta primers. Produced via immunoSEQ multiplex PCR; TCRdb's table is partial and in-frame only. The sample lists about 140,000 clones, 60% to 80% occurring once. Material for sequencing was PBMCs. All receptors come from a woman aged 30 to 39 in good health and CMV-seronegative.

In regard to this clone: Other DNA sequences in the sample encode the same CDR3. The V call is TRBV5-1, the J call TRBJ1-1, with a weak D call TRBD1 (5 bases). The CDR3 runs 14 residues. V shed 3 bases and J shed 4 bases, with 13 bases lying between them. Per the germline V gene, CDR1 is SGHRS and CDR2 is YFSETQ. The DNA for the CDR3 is TGCGCCAGCAGCTATGACGGGGGGGGCACTGAAGCTTTCTTT. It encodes CASSYDGGGTEAFF.

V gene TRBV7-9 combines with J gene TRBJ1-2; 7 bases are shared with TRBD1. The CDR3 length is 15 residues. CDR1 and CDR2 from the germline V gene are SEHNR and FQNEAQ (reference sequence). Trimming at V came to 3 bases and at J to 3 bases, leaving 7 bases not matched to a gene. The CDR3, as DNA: TGTGCCAGCAGCTTGGACCTGGGACAGCACTATGGCTACACCTTC. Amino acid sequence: CASSLDLGQHYGYTF.

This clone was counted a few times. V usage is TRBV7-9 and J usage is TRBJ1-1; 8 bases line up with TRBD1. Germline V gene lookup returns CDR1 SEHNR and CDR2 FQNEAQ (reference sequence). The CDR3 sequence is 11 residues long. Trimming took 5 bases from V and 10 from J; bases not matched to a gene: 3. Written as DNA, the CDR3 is TGTGCCAGCAGCCGCGGGACAGGAGCTTTCTTT. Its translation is CASSRGTGAFF.

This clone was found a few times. The CDR3 loop reads CARARQGGNYGYTF. CDR3 DNA sequence: TGTGCCAGAGCTCGACAGGGCGGAAACTATGGCTACACCTTC. The chain uses TRBV9 and TRBJ1-2; 7 bases match TRBD1. V trimming: 8 bases; J trimming: 2 bases; junction bases outside the gene matches: 9. The CDR3 is made up of 14 amino acids. The germline V gene encodes CDR1 SGDLS and CDR2 YYNGEE. Together with reference TRBV9 and TRBJ1-2, the CDR3 gives the full variable domain: DSGVTQTPKHLITATGQRVTLRCSPRSGDLSVYWYQQSLDQGLQFLIQYYNGEERAKGNILERFSAQQFPDLHSELNLSSLELGDSALYFCARARQGGNYGYTFGSGTRLTVV.